The 28 T cell receptor beta chains presented below share a single source sample, sequenced in a study of T cells in Graves' hyperthyroidism and ophthalmopathy. What was amplified from RNA transcripts were TCR beta CDR3 regions. TCR CDR3 regions were first amplified by RT-PCR with HTBI primers. TCRdb itself ran the multiplex PCR reads through MiXCR, one entry per CDR3 protein. This sample carries approximately 400,000 distinct CDR3 sequences, roughly 20% of them seen once, and the ten largest clones take 40% to 45%. Sequencing was carried out using blood. The receptor set was obtained from a man aged 18 to 30 with Graves' ophthalmopathy.

The sample holds a few counts of this clonotype. A read error may be the cause here, since a much bigger clone is one base away. The V call is TRBV7-2, the J call TRBJ2-5; D not resolved. This CDR3 region has 12 residues. Germline V gene sequence: CDR1 SGHTA, CDR2 FQGNSA. Trimming stripped 1 base from V and 3 bases from J, with 3 bases between. The CDR3 sequence is CASSLDEETQYF. CDR3 nucleotides: TGTGCCAGCAGCTTAGATGAAGAGACCCAGTACTTC.

This clonotype appeared many times. The rearrangement joins TRBV28 to TRBJ2-1; 9 bases are a match to TRBD2. The germline V gene encodes CDR1 MDHEN and CDR2 SYDVKM. V lost 5 bases, J lost 7 bases, and 12 bases stayed unmatched. The CDR3 is 16 amino acids. The CDR3: CASSPRGGTFLNEQFF. As DNA, the CDR3 is TGTGCCAGCAGTCCGCGGGGGGGGACGTTCTTGAATGAGCAGTTCTTC.

This clonotype was recorded a few times. The chain combines TRBV28 with TRBJ1-5, with a tentative D call TRBD1 (5 bases). V was pared by 4 bases and J by 0 bases, with 10 bases between. Germline assignment: CDR1 MDHEN and CDR2 SYDVKM. The CDR3 has 15 amino acids. CDR3: CASSYRSNSNQPQHF. CDR3 DNA sequence: TGTGCCAGCAGTTACAGGTCAAATAGCAATCAGCCCCAGCATTTT.

The rearrangement links TRBV6-1 to TRBJ2-7; D not certain. The CDR3 consists of 14 residues. Germline assignment: CDR1 MNHNS and CDR2 SASEGT. Trimming shortened V by 1 base and J by 3 bases, and 10 bases separated the two germline ends. The CDR3 sequence is CASSEGWVHYEQYF. CDR3 nucleotide sequence: TGTGCCAGCAGTGAAGGGTGGGTCCACTACGAGCAGTACTTC.

The rearrangement links TRBV4-2 to TRBJ2-4; TRBD2 agrees at 7 bases. The CDR3 loop spans 16 amino acids. Trimming removed 4 bases from V and 0 bases from J; junction bases left unmatched: 6. CDR1 is LGHNA, CDR2 YNFKEQ, per germline. CDR3 nucleotide sequence: TGTGCCAGCAGCCCCGGGACTATACTAGCCAAAAACATTCAGTACTTC. Protein sequence: CASSPGTILAKNIQYF.

This clonotype was recorded at least ten times. The chain combines TRBV7-2 with TRBJ2-1; TRBD2 agrees at 10 bases. This CDR3 contains 15 residues. After removal of 5 bases from V and 9 bases from J, the junction contained 10 bases not matched to a gene. The V gene's germline CDR1 is SGHTA and CDR2 FQGNSA. The CDR3 nucleotides read TGTGCCAGCAGCCGGGTCAGCGGGGGGGTGATTGAGCAGTTCTTC. This gives the protein CASSRVSGGVIEQFF.

The V gene is TRBV18, the J gene TRBJ2-1; TRBD1 might be the D (5 bases). CDR1 and CDR2 (germline): KGHSH, LQKENI. V was cut by 0 bases and J by 8 bases, with 17 bases left in between. There are 16 residues in the CDR3. CDR3 nucleotides: TGTGCCAGCTCACCACCGGATTTTCTCAGGGCCGATGAGCAGTTCTTC. Residues: CASSPPDFLRADEQFF.

This clonotype was seen repeatedly, ten times or more. The genes are TRBV6-6 and TRBJ1-5; D not resolved. Germline CDR1 reads MNHNY; CDR2 reads SVGAGI (reference sequence). Between the trimmed V and J ends, which lost 6 bases and 2 bases, there was a span of 11 bases. The CDR3 has 14 amino acids. The CDR3 here is CASSYSGGNQPQHF. CDR3 DNA sequence: TGTGCCAGCAGCTATTCTGGGGGCAATCAGCCCCAGCATTTT.

The chain carries TRBV10-3 and TRBJ2-7; D call uncertain. From germline, CDR1 is ENHRY and CDR2 SYGVKD. This CDR3 is built from 13 residues. The ends were cut back, 0 bases at V and 6 bases at J, with 9 bases in the middle. The CDR3 is CAISESIGSEQYF. The DNA of the CDR3 is TGTGCCATCAGTGAGTCGATAGGTAGCGAGCAGTACTTC.

The chain carries TRBV4-1 and TRBJ2-7; perhaps TRBD1 as D (6 bases). V was pared by 4 bases and J by 7 bases, with 20 bases between. The CDR3 spans 15 residues. The germline gives CDR1 MGHRA, CDR2 YSYEKL. CDR3 coding DNA: TGCGCCAGCAGCCCCTATCCCAGGGGCCTGGGGGAGCAGTACTTC. Translating it yields CASSPYPRGLGEQYF.

This clonotype was recorded many times. The gene calls are TRBV5-1 and TRBJ1-5; D may be TRBD1 (6 bases). CDR3 length: 15 amino acids. With 5 bases removed from V and 0 bases from J, the gap between germline ends came to 12 bases. The germline V gene has CDR1 SGHRS and CDR2 YFSETQ. This CDR3 is CASSAGTTSNQPQHF. The CDR3 bases are TGCGCCAGCAGTGCCGGGACAACTAGCAATCAGCCCCAGCATTTT. The full variable domain, in which reference TRBV5-1 and TRBJ1-5 provide the parts outside the CDR3, is KAGVTQTPRYLIKTRGQQVTLSCSPISGHRSVSWYQQTPGQGLQFLFEYFSETQRNKGNFPGRFSGRQFSNSRSEMNVSTLELGDSALYLCASSAGTTSNQPQHFGDGTRLSIL.

This clonotype was observed a few times. The rearrangement links TRBV7-3 to TRBJ2-3; 8 nucleotides align to TRBD2. Trimming cost V 1 base and J 2 bases; bases outside gene matches: 5. Germline V lookup: CDR1 SGHTA, CDR2 FQGTGA. The CDR3 extends over 16 amino acids. CDR3 nucleotide sequence: TGTGCCAGCAGCTTAAACGGGGGGGCGTCCACAGATACGCAGTATTTT. Amino acids: CASSLNGGASTDTQYF.

The chain links TRBV6-2 or TRBV6-3 to TRBJ2-7; no clear D. Germline CDR1 reads MNHEY; CDR2 reads SVGEGT. V was shortened by 5 bases and J by 2 bases, with 13 bases between the two germline ends. The CDR3 is 14 residues long. CDR3 residues: CASSVSRITYEQYF. The CDR3 coding sequence is TGTGCCAGCAGTGTTTCACGGATTACCTACGAGCAGTACTTC.

J is TRBJ2-5 and V is TRBV2, with 9 bases matching TRBD1. Germline loops: CDR1 SNHLY, CDR2 FYNNEI. The CDR3 covers 13 residues. V dropped 6 bases and J dropped 5; count of bases not matched to a gene: 4. This CDR3 reads CASRVTGGETQYF. CDR3 nucleotide sequence: TGTGCCAGCAGGGTGACAGGGGGGGAGACCCAGTACTTC.

The chain uses TRBV6-1 and TRBJ2-5; 10 positions agree with TRBD2. The CDR3 runs to 14 residues. CDR1 is MNHNS, CDR2 SASEGT, per germline. The junction had 5 bases not matched to a gene; V was cut back by 6 bases and J by 4 bases. The DNA of the CDR3 is TGTGCCAGCAGAAGCGGGGGGGGGAGAGAGACCCAGTACTTC. Protein sequence: CASRSGGGRETQYF.

The chain carries TRBV3-1 and TRBJ1-5, with a possible D match to TRBD1 (6 bases). Germline assignment: CDR1 LGHDT and CDR2 YNNKEL (reference sequence). Trimming stripped 1 base from V and 7 bases from J, with 11 bases between. This CDR3 has 14 residues. CDR3: CASSQAGEHQPQHF. In nucleotides, the CDR3 is TGTGCCAGCAGCCAAGCAGGGGAGCACCAGCCCCAGCATTTT.

The chain employs TRBV2 and TRBJ1-4; D unresolved. Trimming left V 5 bases short and J 3 bases short, with 19 bases between. The CDR3 consists of 17 residues. From germline, CDR1 is SNHLY and CDR2 FYNNEI. The CDR3 coding sequence is TGTGCCAGCAGTAAAGTACCGTTTCGGCTATCTAATGAAAAACTGTTTTTT. This translates into CASSKVPFRLSNEKLFF.

The V and J genes are TRBV12-3 or TRBV12-4 and TRBJ1-6, with 9 bases matching TRBD1. V was clipped by 2 bases and J by 7 bases; unmatched bases: 3. CDR3 length: 15 residues. CDR3 sequence (DNA): TGTGCCAGCAGTTTACCCGGGACAGGGAATTCACCCCTCCACTTT. This encodes CASSLPGTGNSPLHF.

This clonotype was seen ten or more times. V and J are TRBV12-3 or TRBV12-4 and TRBJ2-2, with D maybe TRBD2 (6 bases). This CDR3 is 15 amino acids long. With 7 bases removed from V and 1 base from J, the gap between germline ends came to 13 bases. CDR3 sequence: CASTVAGGNTGELFF. The CDR3 DNA sequence: TGTGCCAGCACCGTAGCCGGGGGGAACACCGGGGAGCTGTTTTTT.

The V gene is TRBV19, the J gene TRBJ2-3, with TRBD2 matching over 11 bases. Germline loops: CDR1 LNHDA, CDR2 SQIVND (reference sequence). Trimming took 5 bases from V and 3 from J; bases not matched to a gene: 7. The CDR3 extends over 16 amino acids. The CDR3 sequence is CASSDLSGGATDTQYF. The CDR3 DNA sequence: TGTGCCAGTAGTGACCTTAGCGGGGGGGCGACAGATACGCAGTATTTT.

This sequence joins TRBV6-4 and TRBJ2-6, with 11 bases fitting TRBD1. CDR1 and CDR2 from the germline V gene are MRHNA and SNTAGT. V dropped 4 bases and J dropped 2; count of bases not matched to a gene: 1. This CDR3 spans 16 amino acids. CDR3 sequence (DNA): TGTGCCAGCAGTGGGACAGGGGGCGCTGGGGCCAACGTCCTGACTTTC. Its protein is CASSGTGGAGANVLTF.

This clonotype was recorded many times. J is TRBJ1-1 and V is TRBV19; D gene uncertain. Germline V gene sequence: CDR1 LNHDA, CDR2 SQIVND (reference sequence). V gave up 1 base and J gave up 7 bases, with 13 bases separating them. CDR3 length equals 14 residues. In DNA, the CDR3 is TGTGCCAGTAGTATAGGAGCAGCTACTAATGAAGCTTTCTTT. Protein product: CASSIGAATNEAFF.

This clonotype was picked up many times. V usage is TRBV13 and J usage is TRBJ1-2; no definite D call. This CDR3 is 13 amino acids long. Germline V lookup: CDR1 PRHDT, CDR2 FYEKMQ (reference sequence). V was shortened by 7 bases and J by 4 bases, with 13 bases between the two germline ends. The CDR3 protein is CASNAGSSYGYTF. CDR3 nucleotide sequence: TGTGCCAGCAACGCAGGCTCTTCCTATGGCTACACCTTC. Combining the CDR3 with reference TRBV13 and TRBJ1-2 gives the whole variable domain AAGVIQSPRHLIKEKRETATLKCYPIPRHDTVYWYQQGPGQDPQFLISFYEKMQSDKGSIPDRFSAQQFSDYHSELNMSSLELGDSALYFCASNAGSSYGYTFGSGTRLTVV.

This clonotype has a count of ten or more. The rearrangement links TRBV2 to TRBJ1-1; 7 bases are a match to TRBD1. The CDR3 length is 14 residues. Germline V gene sequence: CDR1 SNHLY, CDR2 FYNNEI. V dropped 7 bases and J dropped 1; count of bases not matched to a gene: 6. The CDR3 here is CASKGPGGNTEAFF. CDR3 coding DNA: TGTGCCAGCAAGGGCCCAGGGGGGAACACTGAAGCTTTCTTT.

The chain joins TRBV6-2 or TRBV6-3 to TRBJ1-6; D ambiguous. V lost 3 bases and J lost 2, with 14 bases in between. The CDR3 has 17 amino acids. From germline, CDR1 is MNHEY and CDR2 SVGEGT. The DNA of the CDR3 is TGTGCCAGCAGTTATGTGGCCGCAGTACCCTATAATTCACCCCTCCACTTT. This gives the protein CASSYVAAVPYNSPLHF.

Comments on this clonotype: Sequence at one end of the junction differs from germline and may be a read error. The chain couples TRBV12-3 or TRBV12-4 to TRBJ2-5; 7 positions agree with TRBD2. CDR3 length: 18 residues. This chain's CDR3 is CTSSLGVGGERHVETQYF. CDR3 DNA: TGTACCAGCAGTTTAGGGGTTGGGGGGGAACGTCATGTCGAGACCCAGTACTTC.

The sample holds many counts of this clonotype. The chain joins TRBV6-1 to TRBJ1-5; 9 nucleotides align to TRBD1. The length of the CDR3 is 17 residues. Germline V gene data show CDR1 as MNHNS and CDR2 as SASEGT. V dropped 2 bases and J dropped 9; count of bases not matched to a gene: 14. The CDR3: CASSEKGGQGWARPQHF. As DNA, the CDR3 is TGTGCCAGCAGTGAAAAGGGTGGACAGGGGTGGGCGCGGCCCCAGCATTTT.

This clonotype was recorded many times. V and J are TRBV11-2 and TRBJ1-5; no definite D call. The V gene's germline CDR1 is SGHAT and CDR2 FQNNGV. V was pared by 1 base and J by 8 bases, with 6 bases between. This CDR3 has 12 amino acids. The CDR3 bases are TGTGCCAGCAGCTTAGGAGGAGAGCCCCAGCATTTT. Its translation is CASSLGGEPQHF.